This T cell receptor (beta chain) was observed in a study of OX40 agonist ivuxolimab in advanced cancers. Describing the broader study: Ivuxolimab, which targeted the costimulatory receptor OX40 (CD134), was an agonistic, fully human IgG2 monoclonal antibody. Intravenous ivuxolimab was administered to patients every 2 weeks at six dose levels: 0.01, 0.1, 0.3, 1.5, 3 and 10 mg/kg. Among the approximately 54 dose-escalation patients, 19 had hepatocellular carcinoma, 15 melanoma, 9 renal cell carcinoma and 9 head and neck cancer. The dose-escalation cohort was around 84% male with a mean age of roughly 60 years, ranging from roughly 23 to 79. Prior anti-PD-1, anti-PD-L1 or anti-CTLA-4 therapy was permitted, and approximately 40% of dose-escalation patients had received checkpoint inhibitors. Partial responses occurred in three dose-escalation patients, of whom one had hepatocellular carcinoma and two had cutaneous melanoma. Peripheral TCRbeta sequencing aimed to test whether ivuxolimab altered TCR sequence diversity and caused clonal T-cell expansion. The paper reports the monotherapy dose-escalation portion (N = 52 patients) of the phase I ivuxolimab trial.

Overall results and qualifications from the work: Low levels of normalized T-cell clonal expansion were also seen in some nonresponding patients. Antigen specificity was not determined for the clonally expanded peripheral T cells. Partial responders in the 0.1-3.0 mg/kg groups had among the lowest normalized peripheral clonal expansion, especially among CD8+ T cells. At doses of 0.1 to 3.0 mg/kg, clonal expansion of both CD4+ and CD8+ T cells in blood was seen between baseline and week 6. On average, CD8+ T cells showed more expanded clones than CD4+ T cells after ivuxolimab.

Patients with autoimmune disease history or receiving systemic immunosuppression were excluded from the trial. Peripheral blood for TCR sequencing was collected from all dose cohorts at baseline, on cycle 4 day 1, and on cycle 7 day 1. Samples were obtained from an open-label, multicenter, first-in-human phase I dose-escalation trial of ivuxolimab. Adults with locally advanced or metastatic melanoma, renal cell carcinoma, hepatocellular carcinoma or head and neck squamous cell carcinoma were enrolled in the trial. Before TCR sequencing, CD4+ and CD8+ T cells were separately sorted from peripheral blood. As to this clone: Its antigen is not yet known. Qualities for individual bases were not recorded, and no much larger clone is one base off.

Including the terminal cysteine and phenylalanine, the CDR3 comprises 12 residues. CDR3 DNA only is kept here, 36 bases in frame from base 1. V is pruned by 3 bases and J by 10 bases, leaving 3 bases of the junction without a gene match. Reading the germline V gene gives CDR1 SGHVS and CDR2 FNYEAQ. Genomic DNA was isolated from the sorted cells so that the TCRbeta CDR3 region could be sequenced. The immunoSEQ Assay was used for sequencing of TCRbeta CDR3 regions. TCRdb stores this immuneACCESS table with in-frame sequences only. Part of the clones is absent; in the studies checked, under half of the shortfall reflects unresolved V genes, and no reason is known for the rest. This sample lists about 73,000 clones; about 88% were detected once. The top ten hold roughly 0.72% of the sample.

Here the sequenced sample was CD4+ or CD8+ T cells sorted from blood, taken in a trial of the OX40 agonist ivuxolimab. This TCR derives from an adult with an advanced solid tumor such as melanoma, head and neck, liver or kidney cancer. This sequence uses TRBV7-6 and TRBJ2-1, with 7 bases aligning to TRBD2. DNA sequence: TGTGCCAGCAGCTTGGGGGGGGGAGAGCAGTTCTTC. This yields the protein CASSLGGGEQFF.